The 30 T cell receptor beta chains presented below share a single source sample, sequenced in a study of blood T cell repertoires in COVID-19. Assay used: immunoSEQ multiplex PCR; TCRdb lists only in-frame clones, some missing. This table has about 94,000 clones, around 87% appearing once. Sequencing was carried out using peripheral blood. The receptors shown here come from a human donor with acute or convalescent COVID-19. The donor label of this sample is uncertain.

The chain employs TRBV6-6 and TRBJ2-5; 7 bases match TRBD1. The CDR3 length is 15 residues. In germline, CDR1 is MNHNY, CDR2 SVGAGI (reference sequence). The J segment lost 5 bases and the V segment lost 6 bases, leaving 12 bases of the junction unmatched. CDR3 protein: CASSPGQSKSETQYF. As DNA, the CDR3 is TGTGCCAGCAGCCCGGGACAGTCGAAGTCGGAGACCCAGTACTTC.

The rearrangement links TRBV5-4 to TRBJ1-2; D call uncertain. Trimming pared 1 base from V and 0 bases from J, leaving 19 bases between. The germline V gene has CDR1 SGHNT and CDR2 YYREEE (reference sequence). The CDR3 runs to 18 residues. The CDR3 DNA reads TGTGCCAGCAGCTTGCGGGGTGGCAGCAAAGAAGCTAACTATGGCTACACCTTC. Protein: CASSLRGGSKEANYGYTF.

The CDR3 is CASSFQGGTEAFF. The CDR3 region has the DNA TGCGCCAGCAGCTTCCAGGGGGGCACTGAAGCTTTCTTT. This chain joins TRBV5-1 and TRBJ1-1, with 7 positions matching TRBD1. Germline CDR1 SGHRS, CDR2 YFSETQ. The CDR3 consists of 13 residues. Trimming at V came to 2 bases and at J to 4 bases, leaving 2 bases not matched to a gene.

The chain couples TRBV10-3 to TRBJ1-5; 9 nucleotides line up with TRBD1. There are 19 residues in the CDR3. V gave up 0 bases and J gave up 2 bases; unmatched junction bases: 11. Germline V gives CDR1 ENHRY, CDR2 SYGVKD. CDR3: CAISESITGGTGRNQPQHF. The CDR3 bases are TGTGCCATCAGTGAGTCGATCACTGGCGGGACAGGGCGCAATCAGCCCCAGCATTTT.

The count of this clone is one. V and J are TRBV7-2 and TRBJ2-3; D remains ambiguous. V was pared by 5 bases and J by 1 base, with 13 bases between. The germline V gene encodes CDR1 SGHTA and CDR2 FQGNSA. The CDR3 runs to 15 residues. Here the CDR3 reads CASSPVYIRTDTQYF. The CDR3 DNA reads as TGTGCCAGCAGCCCAGTTTACATACGCACAGATACGCAGTATTTT.

V and J are TRBV5-6 and TRBJ1-1, with 7 bases aligning to TRBD1. The CDR3 runs 13 residues. CDR1 is SGHDT and CDR2 is YYEEEE in the germline V gene. The ends lost 2 bases at V and 11 bases at J; junction bases unmatched: 9. Written as DNA, the CDR3 is TGTGCCAGCAGCTTAGTCCCCGGGACAGAGGCTTTCTTT. Its translation: CASSLVPGTEAFF.

The genes are TRBV10-2 and TRBJ2-7; D is unclear. Germline V gene lookup returns CDR1 WSHSY and CDR2 SAAADI. The V gene lost 7 bases and the J gene lost 1 base, with 14 bases spanning the gap. This CDR3 has 14 amino acids. The CDR3 sequence is CASNPGWASYEQYF. CDR3 sequence (DNA): TGCGCCAGCAACCCTGGGTGGGCGTCCTACGAGCAGTACTTC.

The DNA of the CDR3 is TGTGCCAGGGGACTTTTGAACACTGAAGCTTTCTTT. This encodes CARGLLNTEAFF. The chain joins TRBV2 to TRBJ1-1; D may be TRBD1 (5 bases). The CDR3 runs 12 residues. Germline V gives CDR1 SNHLY, CDR2 FYNNEI. V was pared by 9 bases and J by 0 bases, with 8 bases between.

V usage is TRBV2 and J usage is TRBJ1-3, with 8 bases that match TRBD1. The junction had 11 bases not matched to a gene; V was cut back by 6 bases and J by 4 bases. This CDR3 comprises 16 residues. Germline V gene sequence: CDR1 SNHLY, CDR2 FYNNEI. Written as DNA, the CDR3 is TGTGCCAGCAGCGCCGGAAAAACAGGGGGAGGAAACACCATATATTTT. Protein product: CASSAGKTGGGNTIYF.

The chain joins TRBV5-1 to TRBJ1-2; 7 nucleotides agree with TRBD1. Trimming removed 0 bases from V and 4 bases from J; junction bases left unmatched: 6. The CDR3 is made up of 15 amino acids. Germline V CDR1 and CDR2: SGHRS, YFSETQ. The CDR3 is CASSLATGWSYGYTF. The CDR3 DNA sequence: TGCGCCAGCAGCTTGGCGACAGGGTGGAGCTATGGCTACACCTTC.

The gene calls are TRBV28 and TRBJ1-1, with 9 bases identical to TRBD1. V shed 6 bases and J 2 bases; nucleotides not matched to a gene: 7. The CDR3 is made up of 15 amino acids. The germline gives CDR1 MDHEN, CDR2 SYDVKM. CDR3 DNA: TGTGCCAGCAGCCAGGACAGGGGCCGAAACACTGAAGCTTTCTTT. It yields the protein CASSQDRGRNTEAFF.

In this sample, this clone turned up a few times. The chain carries TRBV2 and TRBJ1-5; possible D gene TRBD1, 6 bases. Trimming took 3 bases from V and 4 from J, leaving 7 bases between them. This CDR3 has 13 amino acids. CDR1 SNHLY and CDR2 FYNNEI come from the germline V gene. The CDR3 is CASSDQGNQPQHF. In DNA form, the CDR3 reads TGTGCCAGCAGTGATCAGGGGAATCAGCCCCAGCATTTT.

V usage is TRBV29-1 and J usage is TRBJ1-5; a weak D match, TRBD1 (5 bases). Deletions cut 6 bases from V and 0 bases from J, with 9 bases between. The germline V gene has CDR1 SQVTM and CDR2 ANQGSEA. CDR3 size: 13 residues. CDR3 sequence: CSVATDSNQPQHF. CDR3 DNA sequence: TGCAGCGTCGCGACAGATAGCAATCAGCCCCAGCATTTT.

V is TRBV6-1 and J is TRBJ2-3; TRBD2 matches at 9 bases. CDR1 MNHNS and CDR2 SASEGT come from the germline V gene. The CDR3 runs 15 residues. The V segment lost 3 bases and the J segment 4 bases; nucleotides outside the gene matches: 5. The CDR3: CASSEAGGPPDTQYF. CDR3 in DNA: TGTGCCAGCAGTGAGGCGGGGGGGCCCCCAGATACGCAGTATTTT.

J is TRBJ2-7 and V is TRBV9; D remains ambiguous. The CDR3 loop spans 13 amino acids. Germline V gene data show CDR1 as SGDLS and CDR2 as YYNGEE. Trimming cost V 1 base and J 5 bases, with 10 bases left between them. The CDR3 loop reads CASSVSQYHEQYF. CDR3 DNA: TGTGCCAGCAGCGTATCACAATACCACGAGCAGTACTTC.

V gene TRBV19 combines with J gene TRBJ2-5; 9 bases are shared with TRBD2. The V gene end was trimmed by 5 bases and the J gene end by 5 bases; junction bases not matched to a gene: 9. There are 15 residues in the CDR3. Germline V gene lookup returns CDR1 LNHDA and CDR2 SQIVND (reference sequence). In DNA, the CDR3 is TGTGCCAGTAGTCGGCTGAGTAGCGGGGGCGAGACCCAGTACTTC. Residues: CASSRLSSGGETQYF.

The chain employs TRBV18 and TRBJ1-4, with unresolved D. The CDR3 is made up of 14 amino acids. Germline V lookup: CDR1 KGHSH, CDR2 LQKENI. The V end lost 3 bases, the J end lost 12 bases, and 17 bases lay between the germline ends. The CDR3 protein is CASSPMSPNEELFF. CDR3 nucleotides: TGTGCCAGCTCACCGATGTCTCCCAATGAGGAACTGTTTTTT.

This chain uses TRBV11-2 with TRBJ2-2; D is perhaps TRBD1 (6 bases). Per the germline V gene, CDR1 is SGHAT and CDR2 is FQNNGV. Trimming shortened V by 3 bases and J by 0 bases, and 8 bases separated the two germline ends. This CDR3 spans 15 amino acids. This chain's CDR3 is CASSLGAANTGELFF. CDR3 coding DNA: TGTGCCAGCAGCTTGGGGGCAGCGAACACCGGGGAGCTGTTTTTT.

The J gene is TRBJ2-1, the V gene TRBV5-4; 9 bases fit TRBD2. CDR3 length: 14 amino acids. The V and J ends lost 7 bases and 4 bases, in that order; junction bases with no gene match: 6. CDR1 and CDR2 (germline): SGHNT, YYREEE (reference sequence). CDR3 amino acids: CASQESGRYNEQFF. The CDR3 DNA is TGTGCCAGCCAGGAGAGCGGGAGGTACAATGAGCAGTTCTTC.

This clone was detected a few times. This chain links TRBV9 with TRBJ1-6; a weak D match, TRBD1 (6 bases). Between the trimmed V and J ends, which lost 3 bases and 8 bases, there was a span of 21 bases. The CDR3 length is 17 residues. The germline CDR1 and CDR2 sequences are SGDLS and YYNGEE. Here the CDR3 reads CASSASSRGYSDSPLHF. The CDR3 nucleotides are TGTGCCAGCAGCGCCTCCTCGAGGGGGTATAGTGATTCACCCCTCCACTTT.

V and J are TRBV30 and TRBJ1-3; a weak D match, TRBD1 (5 bases). The CDR3 totals 14 residues. Deletions cut 4 bases from V and 3 bases from J, with 13 bases between. The germline V gene encodes CDR1 GTSNPN and CDR2 SVGIG (reference sequence). DNA for the CDR3: TGTGCCTGGATGTCGACAGTCCTTGGAAACACCATATATTTT. As protein: CAWMSTVLGNTIYF.

The V gene is TRBV18, the J gene TRBJ2-1; 9 bases are shared with TRBD1. Trimming at V came to 6 bases and at J to 8 bases, leaving 11 bases not matched to a gene. Per germline, CDR1 KGHSH and CDR2 LQKENI. This CDR3 comprises 15 residues. The CDR3 coding sequence is TGTGCCAGCTCCCGCATCGGGACAGGGAACGATGAGCAGTTCTTC. As protein: CASSRIGTGNDEQFF.

J is TRBJ1-2 and V is TRBV12-3 or TRBV12-4; D is unresolved. The length of the CDR3 is 12 residues. The V end lost 5 bases, the J end lost 2 bases, and 6 bases lay between the germline ends. The CDR3 loop is CASSEQNYGYTF. CDR3 coding DNA: TGTGCCAGCAGTGAACAGAACTATGGCTACACCTTC.

In nucleotides, the CDR3 is TGTGCCAGTAGTACCACGGGACAGGGTGTCGAGCAGTACTTC. It translates to CASSTTGQGVEQYF. The chain links TRBV19 to TRBJ2-7; 9 bases fit TRBD1. With 4 bases clipped from V and 6 bases from J, the junction kept 7 bases outside the gene matches. This CDR3 contains 14 residues. CDR1 and CDR2 (germline): LNHDA, SQIVND (reference sequence).

The rearrangement uses TRBV7-6 and TRBJ2-5; 7 bases are a match to TRBD1. The germline gives CDR1 SGHVS, CDR2 FNYEAQ. Trimming cost V 2 bases and J 1 base; bases outside gene matches: 4. The CDR3 runs to 15 residues. The CDR3 loop reads CASSLSGTVQETQYF. The CDR3 nucleotides read TGTGCCAGCAGCTTATCCGGGACAGTCCAAGAGACCCAGTACTTC.

The J gene is TRBJ1-1, the V gene TRBV6-6; 8 bases fit TRBD1. The V segment lost 7 bases and the J segment 0 bases; nucleotides outside the gene matches: 10. Germline V lookup: CDR1 MNHNY, CDR2 SVGAGI (reference sequence). The length of the CDR3 is 16 residues. The CDR3 region is CASTHTRTGLNTEAFF. In DNA form, the CDR3 reads TGTGCCAGCACCCACACTCGGACAGGGTTGAACACTGAAGCTTTCTTT.

The rearrangement links TRBV11-3 to TRBJ2-3, with a weak D call TRBD1 (5 bases). The V and J ends lost 3 bases and 4 bases respectively, with 11 bases between them. Germline V gene data show CDR1 as SGHNT and CDR2 as YENEEA. The CDR3 consists of 14 residues. The CDR3 protein is CASSFGRAADTQYF. CDR3 coding DNA: TGTGCCAGCAGCTTCGGCAGGGCTGCAGATACGCAGTATTTT.

The rearrangement joins TRBV24-1 to TRBJ1-5; 9 bases map to TRBD1. The CDR3 is 19 residues long. Germline V gene lookup returns CDR1 KGHDR and CDR2 SFDVKD. Trimming at V came to 3 bases and at J to 2 bases, leaving 13 bases not matched to a gene. The CDR3 nucleotides are TGTGCCACCAGTGATGCCCCCCGCGCACAGGGGGCGGGCAATCAGCCCCAGCATTTT. It is translated as CATSDAPRAQGAGNQPQHF.

The CDR3 spells CASSVLYRSEQYF. The CDR3 DNA sequence: TGTGCCAGTAGTGTCCTCTATCGGAGCGAGCAGTACTTC. The chain couples TRBV19 to TRBJ2-7; D call uncertain. Trimming pared 5 bases from V and 6 bases from J, leaving 14 bases between. The CDR3 is 13 amino acids. From germline, CDR1 is LNHDA and CDR2 SQIVND (reference sequence). Complete variable domain (other parts from reference TRBV19 and TRBJ2-7): DGGITQSPKYLFRKEGQNVTLSCEQNLNHDAMYWYRQDPGQGLRLIYYSQIVNDFQKGDIAEGYSVSREKKESFPLTVTSAQKNPTAFYLCASSVLYRSEQYFGPGTRLTVT.

Only one count was recorded for this clone. The chain carries TRBV6-5 and TRBJ1-2, with TRBD1 matching 8 bases. Germline CDR1 and CDR2: MNHEY and SVGAGI. With 10 bases clipped from V and 1 base from J, the junction kept 11 bases outside the gene matches. The CDR3 extends over 15 amino acids. The DNA of the CDR3 is TGTGCCACCGGACAGGGTGAGCTCGGTAACTATGGCTACACCTTC. It is translated as CATGQGELGNYGYTF.